The 32 T cell receptor beta chains presented below share a single source sample, sequenced in a study of T cell responses to AZD1222 COVID-19 vaccine. This table comes from immunoSEQ multiplex PCR, and its TCRdb copy is limited to in-frame clones, with some not included. The sample contains 65,000 to 85,000 clones, 70% to 90% of which appear only once. The specimen comprised peripheral blood, sampled 28 days after the second AZD1222 dose. The origin of the receptors is an adult who received the AZD1222 COVID-19 vaccine.

This clone was found once. This chain links TRBV6-5 with TRBJ1-1; D perhaps matches TRBD1 (5 bases). Trimming took 2 bases from V and 1 from J, leaving 11 bases between them. CDR1 and CDR2 from the germline V gene are MNHEY and SVGAGI. The CDR3 is 15 amino acids. CDR3 protein: CASSYHGQGNTEAFF. The CDR3 DNA is TGTGCCAGCAGTTACCATGGTCAGGGGAACACTGAAGCTTTCTTT.

The chain recombines TRBV19 with TRBJ1-5; 7 nucleotides agree with TRBD1. J was trimmed by 0 bases and V by 3 bases; bases with no gene match: 8. Germline values: CDR1 LNHDA, CDR2 SQIVND (reference sequence). This CDR3 region has 17 residues. The CDR3 is CASSIRQGSNSNQPQHF. DNA of the CDR3: TGTGCCAGTAGTATCAGACAGGGAAGTAATAGCAATCAGCCCCAGCATTTT.

This clone was counted many times. The chain couples TRBV20-1 to TRBJ1-6; D gene ambiguous. CDR1 is DFQATT and CDR2 is SNEGSKA in the germline V gene (reference sequence). Trimming shortened V by 2 bases and J by 6 bases, and 2 bases separated the two germline ends. The CDR3 contains 11 residues. Here the CDR3 reads CSARLNSPLHF. Here the CDR3 DNA reads TGCAGTGCTAGACTTAATTCACCCCTCCACTTT.

CDR3 coding DNA: TGTGCCAGCAGAAACTCTGGGGCCAACGTCCTGACTTTC. This translates into CASRNSGANVLTF. This chain joins TRBV7-8 and TRBJ2-6, with D unresolved. Between the trimmed V and J ends, which lost 6 bases and 0 bases, there was a span of 3 bases. The CDR3 extends over 13 amino acids. CDR1 and CDR2 from the germline V gene are SGHVS and FQNEAQ.

This clone was recorded a few times. The genes are TRBV29-1 and TRBJ1-2, with a weak D call TRBD1 (5 bases). V lost 1 base, J lost 2 bases, and 14 bases lay in between. The germline V gene encodes CDR1 SQVTM and CDR2 ANQGSEA. The CDR3 has 15 residues. The CDR3: CSVEADSTTNYGYTF. For the CDR3, the DNA is TGCAGCGTTGAAGCAGACAGTACTACGAACTATGGCTACACCTTC.

The chain is built from TRBV7-9 and TRBJ2-1, with 8 bases aligning to TRBD2. This CDR3 is built from 17 residues. The J segment lost 0 bases and the V segment lost 5 bases, leaving 9 bases of the junction unmatched. Per germline, CDR1 SEHNR and CDR2 FQNEAQ (reference sequence). The CDR3 DNA sequence: TGTGCCAGCAGCCGGCTTAGCGGGGAGAGCTCCTACAATGAGCAGTTCTTC. Protein: CASSRLSGESSYNEQFF. Variable domain in full (rest from reference TRBV7-9 and TRBJ2-1): DTGVSQNPRHKITKRGQNVTFRCDPISEHNRLYWYRQTLGQGPEFLTYFQNEAQLEKSRLLSDRFSAERPKGSFSTLEIQRTEQGDSAMYLCASSRLSGESSYNEQFFGPGTRLTVL.

The gene calls are TRBV11-2 and TRBJ1-6; D perhaps matches TRBD1 (5 bases). CDR1 and CDR2 (germline): SGHAT, FQNNGV. The CDR3 is 14 amino acids. V was clipped by 4 bases and J by 10 bases, with 14 bases between them. CDR3 in DNA: TGTGCCAGCAGCTCGTCGCAGGGAGGGTCACCCCTCCACTTT. It translates to CASSSSQGGSPLHF. Drawing the rest from reference TRBV11-2 and TRBJ1-6, the complete variable domain is EAGVAQSPRYKIIEKRQSVAFWCNPISGHATLYWYQQILGQGPKLLIQFQNNGVVDDSQLPKDRFSAERLKGVDSTLKIQPAKLEDSAVYLCASSSSQGGSPLHFGNGTRLTVT.

V usage is TRBV7-6 and J usage is TRBJ2-1; D gene ambiguous. The CDR3 contains 13 residues. Between the trimmed V and J ends, which lost 4 bases and 9 bases, there was a span of 13 bases. Germline values: CDR1 SGHVS, CDR2 FNYEAQ. CDR3 sequence (DNA): TGTGCCAGCAGCTCAAGGACCCCGGTTGAGCAGTTCTTC. Translating it yields CASSSRTPVEQFF.

The V and J genes are TRBV5-5 and TRBJ2-5; TRBD2 matches at 11 bases. Germline CDR1 reads SGHKS; CDR2 reads YYEKEE (reference sequence). The CDR3 is made up of 16 amino acids. J lost 3 bases, V lost 2 bases, and 6 bases had no gene match. CDR3 loop: CASSFLAGGLEETQYF. The CDR3 DNA sequence: TGTGCCAGCAGCTTTCTAGCGGGGGGACTAGAAGAGACCCAGTACTTC.

The CDR3 bases are TGCGCCAGCAGCCAAGTCGCCGGGGTGGGGGACTATGGCTACACCTTC. Its protein is CASSQVAGVGDYGYTF. J is TRBJ1-2 and V is TRBV4-1; a possible D gene is TRBD1 (5 bases). V was clipped by 1 base and J by 3 bases, with 15 bases between them. The CDR3 is made up of 16 amino acids. Germline V gene lookup returns CDR1 MGHRA and CDR2 YSYEKL.

The CDR3 DNA reads TGCAGTGCACTTGACGGTGAGCAGTACTTC. It is translated as CSALDGEQYF. The rearrangement links TRBV20-1 to TRBJ2-7; no reliable D call. Germline CDR1 reads DFQATT; CDR2 reads SNEGSKA (reference sequence). V gave up 6 bases and J gave up 7 bases, with 10 bases separating them. The CDR3 sequence is 10 residues long.

The chain employs TRBV5-1 and TRBJ1-1; D remains unclear. Germline CDR1 and CDR2: SGHRS and YFSETQ. This CDR3 is 14 amino acids long. The V gene lost 4 bases and the J gene lost 7 bases, with 17 bases spanning the gap. The CDR3 DNA reads TGCGCCAGCAGCCAAATAGAGGGTGTCCGTGAAGCTTTCTTT. It is translated as CASSQIEGVREAFF.

With regard to this clone: At one end, the junction sequence differs from germline, possibly due to a read error. The V call is TRBV13, the J call TRBJ2-7; perhaps TRBD2 as D (5 bases). Germline values: CDR1 PRHDT, CDR2 FYEKMQ (reference sequence). CDR3 length: 13 amino acids. The CDR3 protein is CASSLSGNRVSDF. The CDR3 region has the DNA TGTGCCAGCAGCTTATCCGGGAACCGTGTTAGTGACTTC.

This chain uses TRBV3-1 (or the pseudogene TRBV3-2) with TRBJ2-1, with 8 bases aligning to TRBD1. From germline, CDR1 is LGHDT and CDR2 YNNKEL (reference sequence). V trimming: 2 bases; J trimming: 7 bases; junction bases outside the gene matches: 4. This CDR3 region has 14 residues. In DNA form, the CDR3 reads TGTGCCAGCAGCCAATACAGGGGGGTAAATGAGCAGTTCTTC. Translation gives CASSQYRGVNEQFF.

The rearrangement joins TRBV2 to TRBJ1-5; D unresolved. Trimming took 1 base from V and 3 from J, leaving 7 bases between them. The CDR3 length is 14 residues. CDR1 and CDR2 (germline): SNHLY, FYNNEI. In nucleotides, the CDR3 is TGTGCCAGCAGTGAAGTGAACATCAATCAGCCCCAGCATTTT. Its translation: CASSEVNINQPQHF.

V and J are TRBV4-2 and TRBJ2-1, with TRBD1 as a possible D gene (6 bases). The CDR3 is 13 residues long. CDR1 and CDR2 from the germline V gene are LGHNA and YNFKEQ. Deletions cut 4 bases from V and 5 bases from J, with 9 bases between. The CDR3 loop reads CASSRNRDNEQFF. The CDR3 nucleotides read TGTGCCAGCAGCCGAAACAGGGACAATGAGCAGTTCTTC.

This clone was observed a few times. This chain links TRBV29-1 with TRBJ2-3, with D possibly matching TRBD1 (6 bases). The germline gives CDR1 SQVTM, CDR2 ANQGSEA. This CDR3 comprises 14 residues. Trimming took 7 bases from V and 0 from J, leaving 14 bases between them. The CDR3 is CSAVRDISTDTQYF. The CDR3, as DNA: TGCAGCGCCGTTCGGGACATTAGCACAGATACGCAGTATTTT.

V usage is TRBV6-5 and J usage is TRBJ1-1; D not resolved. Germline V gene data show CDR1 as MNHEY and CDR2 as SVGAGI. The V and J ends lost 0 bases and 0 bases respectively, with 11 bases between them. The CDR3 is 16 amino acids. The CDR3 DNA sequence: TGTGCCAGCAGTTACTCAGGGTTCGGCCTGAACACTGAAGCTTTCTTT. Translated: CASSYSGFGLNTEAFF.

V is TRBV2 and J is TRBJ2-7; D unclear. This CDR3 is 12 amino acids long. V dropped 3 bases and J dropped 7 bases, with 10 bases sitting between them. Germline V gene data show CDR1 as SNHLY and CDR2 as FYNNEI. CDR3 in amino acids: CASSDLYGEQYF. The CDR3 DNA reads TGTGCCAGCAGTGATTTGTACGGAGAGCAGTACTTC.

The chain recombines TRBV19 with TRBJ1-1, with a tentative D call TRBD1 (6 bases). This CDR3 is built from 15 residues. The V gene's germline CDR1 is LNHDA and CDR2 SQIVND (reference sequence). The V gene lost 1 base and the J gene lost 2 bases, with 11 bases spanning the gap. In nucleotides, the CDR3 is TGTGCCAGTAGTATAGGGGCAGGGGCCAACACTGAAGCTTTCTTT. Its protein is CASSIGAGANTEAFF. Together with reference TRBV19 and TRBJ1-1, the CDR3 gives the full variable domain: DGGITQSPKYLFRKEGQNVTLSCEQNLNHDAMYWYRQDPGQGLRLIYYSQIVNDFQKGDIAEGYSVSREKKESFPLTVTSAQKNPTAFYLCASSIGAGANTEAFFGQGTRLTVV.

The genes are TRBV28 and TRBJ1-5; TRBD1 aligns across 10 bases. CDR1 is MDHEN, CDR2 SYDVKM, per germline. The CDR3 sequence is 15 residues long. J gave up 6 bases and V 6 bases, and 8 bases lay outside the gene matches. This CDR3 reads CASSSTGGSGQPQHF. CDR3 nucleotides: TGTGCCAGCAGCTCGACAGGGGGCAGCGGTCAGCCCCAGCATTTT. Filled out from reference TRBV28 and TRBJ1-5, the complete variable domain reads DVKVTQSSRYLVKRTGEKVFLECVQDMDHENMFWYRQDPGLGLRLIYFSYDVKMKEKGDIPEGYSVSREKKERFSLILESASTNQTSMYLCASSSTGGSGQPQHFGDGTRLSIL.

CDR3 in amino acids: CASSLASAFWAQEQFF. In DNA form, the CDR3 reads TGCGCCAGCAGCTTGGCCTCAGCCTTTTGGGCCCAGGAGCAGTTCTTC. The J gene is TRBJ2-1, the V gene TRBV5-1; D unclear. V was shortened by 0 bases and J by 10 bases, with 20 bases between the two germline ends. This CDR3 is built from 16 residues. Germline CDR1 is SGHRS and CDR2 is YFSETQ.

V and J are TRBV19 and TRBJ1-1, with D uncertain. The CDR3 runs to 11 residues. The V end lost 6 bases, the J end lost 4 bases, and 6 bases lay between the germline ends. In germline, CDR1 is LNHDA, CDR2 SQIVND (reference sequence). The DNA for the CDR3 is TGTGCCAGTAGAACAGTCACTGAAGCTTTCTTT. Its translation is CASRTVTEAFF.

The V call is TRBV11-2, the J call TRBJ2-3; tentative D call: TRBD1 (6 bases). V shed 3 bases and J shed 2 bases, with 18 bases lying between them. CDR1 SGHAT and CDR2 FQNNGV come from the germline V gene. The CDR3 has 17 residues. The CDR3: CASSFGAASGATDTQYF. DNA for the CDR3: TGTGCCAGCAGCTTTGGGGCGGCCTCAGGGGCCACAGATACGCAGTATTTT.

V usage is TRBV10-3 and J usage is TRBJ1-1; no firm D call. CDR1 is ENHRY, CDR2 SYGVKD, per germline. The CDR3 loop spans 13 amino acids. V was trimmed by 6 bases and J by 0 bases, leaving 8 bases between them. The CDR3 nucleotides are TGTGCCATCAGCCTTACACTGAACACTGAAGCTTTCTTT. Its translation is CAISLTLNTEAFF.

The chain links TRBV11-2 to TRBJ2-1, with D possibly called TRBD1 or TRBD2 (5 bases each). Trimming pared 1 base from V and 4 bases from J, leaving 11 bases between. This CDR3 has 15 amino acids. The germline V gene has CDR1 SGHAT and CDR2 FQNNGV. The CDR3 protein is CASSLGGSLYNEQFF. DNA of the CDR3: TGTGCCAGCAGCTTAGGGGGGTCCCTATACAATGAGCAGTTCTTC.

The V gene is TRBV6-4, the J gene TRBJ1-5; the match to TRBD1 covers 9 bases. This CDR3 has 15 residues. Germline V lookup: CDR1 MRHNA, CDR2 SNTAGT. After removal of 6 bases from V and 2 bases from J, the junction contained 5 bases not matched to a gene. Here the CDR3 reads CASRSRQGGNQPQHF. The CDR3 nucleotides read TGTGCCAGCAGATCAAGACAGGGGGGCAATCAGCCCCAGCATTTT.

The V call is TRBV19, the J call TRBJ1-6; D perhaps matches TRBD1 (6 bases). The ends were cut back, 4 bases at V and 7 bases at J, with 23 bases in the middle. From germline, CDR1 is LNHDA and CDR2 SQIVND (reference sequence). The CDR3 consists of 18 residues. As DNA, the CDR3 is TGTGCCAGTAGTACCTCCCTGCGGGCGGCAGGGGTAAATTCACCCCTCCACTTT. Protein: CASSTSLRAAGVNSPLHF.

The chain recombines TRBV6-5 with TRBJ2-1, with D perhaps TRBD2 (6 bases). The V end was cut by 5 bases, the J end by 9 bases, with 11 bases between. Germline assignment: CDR1 MNHEY and CDR2 SVGAGI. CDR3 length: 12 amino acids. CDR3 region: CASSQMGGEQFF. Here the CDR3 DNA reads TGTGCCAGCAGTCAAATGGGGGGTGAGCAGTTCTTC.

The V gene is TRBV19, the J gene TRBJ2-2, with D perhaps matching TRBD1 (5 bases). This CDR3 region has 14 residues. Per the germline V gene, CDR1 is LNHDA and CDR2 is SQIVND (reference sequence). V gave up 8 bases and J gave up 1 base, with 11 bases separating them. The CDR3 loop reads CASESGQNTGELFF. DNA of the CDR3: TGTGCCAGTGAATCAGGGCAGAACACCGGGGAGCTGTTTTTT.

The genes are TRBV10-2 and TRBJ2-2; D unresolved. This CDR3 has 13 residues. V lost 5 bases to trimming and J lost 5 bases, with 9 bases between them. CDR1 is WSHSY and CDR2 is SAAADI in the germline V gene. The CDR3 reads CASSKGWTGELFF. The CDR3 DNA reads TGCGCCAGCAGTAAGGGTTGGACCGGGGAGCTGTTTTTT.

This chain joins TRBV5-1 and TRBJ1-2; no reliable D call. The CDR3 totals 13 residues. With 3 bases removed from V and 7 bases from J, the gap between germline ends came to 13 bases. Germline V gene lookup returns CDR1 SGHRS and CDR2 YFSETQ. The CDR3 sequence: CASSSKAGLGYTF. CDR3 coding DNA: TGCGCCAGCAGCTCAAAAGCGGGCCTTGGCTACACCTTC.